The 3 T cell receptor beta chains given below trace back to one sample, sequenced in a study of shared clonotypes between healthy human individuals. The naive CD8 subset, CD45RO-negative cells positively selected for CCR7, excluded terminally differentiated effector memory CD45RA+ cells. TCRdb's table, derived via immunoSEQ multiplex PCR, lists solely in-frame clones and lacks some. The repertoire has hundreds of thousands of clones, 90% to 95% of them found once; the top ten carry 0.11%. Material for sequencing was naive CD8+ T cells sorted from blood. All receptors derive from a woman between 25 and 40 years old in good health.

The rearrangement links TRBV28 to TRBJ2-5; possible D gene TRBD2, 6 bases. Germline V gene sequence: CDR1 MDHEN, CDR2 SYDVKM. CDR3 length equals 17 residues. The V end lost 4 bases, the J end lost 5 bases, and 23 bases lay between the germline ends. The DNA for the CDR3 is TGTGCCAGCAGTTCCCCGGGGAGGTCCCCGGGTGCCGAGACCCAGTACTTC. Its translation: CASSSPGRSPGAETQYF.

The table lists this clone with a few counts. Additional DNA sequences in this sample encode the identical CDR3. J is TRBJ2-1 and V is TRBV27; 11 nucleotides align to TRBD1. Germline V gene sequence: CDR1 MNHEY, CDR2 SMNVEV (reference sequence). The CDR3 is 13 amino acids. The V segment lost 6 bases and the J segment 7 bases; nucleotides outside the gene matches: 2. The CDR3: CASSGTGGNEQFF. As DNA, the CDR3 is TGTGCCAGCAGCGGGACAGGGGGGAATGAGCAGTTCTTC.

The CDR3 coding sequence is TGTGCGAGGAAAGGTGTTCTGACTGAAGCTTTCTTT. It encodes CARKGVLTEAFF. J is TRBJ1-1 and V is TRBV19; no clear D gene. The germline CDR1 and CDR2 sequences are LNHDA and SQIVND (reference sequence). There are 12 residues in the CDR3.